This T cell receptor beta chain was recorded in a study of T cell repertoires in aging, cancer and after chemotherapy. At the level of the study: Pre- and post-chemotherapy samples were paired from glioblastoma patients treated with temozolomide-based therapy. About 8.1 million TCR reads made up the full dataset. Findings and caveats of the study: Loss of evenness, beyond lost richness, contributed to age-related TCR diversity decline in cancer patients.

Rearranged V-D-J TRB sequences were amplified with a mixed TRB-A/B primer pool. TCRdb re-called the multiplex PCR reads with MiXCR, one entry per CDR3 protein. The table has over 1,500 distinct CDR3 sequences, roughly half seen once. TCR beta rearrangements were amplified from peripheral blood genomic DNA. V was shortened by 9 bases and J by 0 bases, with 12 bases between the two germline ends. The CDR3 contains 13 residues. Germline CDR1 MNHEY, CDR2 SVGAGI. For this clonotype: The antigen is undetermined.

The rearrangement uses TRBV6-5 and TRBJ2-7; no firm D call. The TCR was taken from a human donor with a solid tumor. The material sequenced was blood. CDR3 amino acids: CASAIQYSYEQYF. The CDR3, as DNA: TGTGCCAGTGCCATCCAGTACTCCTACGAGCAGTACTTC.